What follows are 4 T cell receptor beta chains derived from one specimen sequenced in a study of cytomegalovirus exposure and HLA in healthy donors. PCR used 60 Vbeta primers and 13 Jbeta primers. Method: immunoSEQ multiplex PCR; TCRdb's copy keeps in-frame clones and lacks some. The sample carries fewer than 200,000 clones, roughly four fifths recorded once. The sample taken for sequencing was PBMCs. Receptors originate from a female donor in good health and CMV-seronegative.

V gene TRBV11-2 combines with J gene TRBJ2-4; D is possibly TRBD1 (6 bases). Germline lookup yields CDR1 SGHAT and CDR2 FQNNGV. V was cut by 5 bases and J by 2 bases, with 13 bases left in between. CDR3 length: 15 residues. The CDR3 coding sequence is TGTGCCAGCAGCGCTATACAGGGTTCCAAAAACATTCAGTACTTC. Its translation: CASSAIQGSKNIQYF.

DNA for the CDR3: TGTGCCAGCACCCACCAAGGGGGGGAGGCTGAAGCTTTCTTT. This codes for CASTHQGGEAEAFF. The chain combines TRBV6-4 with TRBJ1-1; D possibly corresponds to TRBD1 (6 bases). The ends were cut back, 7 bases at V and 6 bases at J, with 18 bases in the middle. The CDR3 runs to 14 residues. Germline values: CDR1 MRHNA, CDR2 SNTAGT.

The V gene is TRBV4-3, the J gene TRBJ2-4; possibly TRBD2 for D (6 bases). The CDR3 is 16 amino acids. Germline V gene lookup returns CDR1 LGHNA and CDR2 YSLEER. V lost 1 base, J lost 0 bases, and 10 bases lay in between. CDR3 amino acids: CASSQAIAVAKNIQYF. CDR3 bases: TGCGCCAGCAGCCAAGCGATAGCGGTAGCCAAAAACATTCAGTACTTC.

Concerning this clone itself: This CDR3 is also generated by other DNA sequences in the sample. This chain connects TRBV5-4 to TRBJ2-7, with D perhaps TRBD1 (5 bases). From germline, CDR1 is SGHNT and CDR2 YYREEE (reference sequence). This CDR3 has 13 amino acids. The ends were cut back, 4 bases at V and 3 bases at J, with 11 bases in the middle. The CDR3, as DNA: TGTGCCAGCAGCCTGGCAGGGAACTACGAGCAGTACTTC. Translated: CASSLAGNYEQYF. Filled out from reference TRBV5-4 and TRBJ2-7, the complete variable domain reads ETGVTQSPTHLIKTRGQQVTLRCSSQSGHNTVSWYQQALGQGPQFIFQYYREEENGRGNFPPRFSGLQFPNYSSELNVNALELDDSALYLCASSLAGNYEQYFGPGTRLTVT.